The clone carrying this TCR beta chain was picked up a small number of times. Its antigen is still unknown. The data derive from a study of T cell repertoires in cytomegalovirus infection. For the study at large: Public TCR beta signatures provided an indication of both CMV infection and a matching HLA type. Study conclusions and caveats: Carriers of CMV and the relevant HLA type were discriminated by public TCR beta frequency.

One entry per CDR3 protein results from TCRdb running MiXCR on the reads. The top ten clones hold under 30% of a sample with around 200,000 distinct CDR3 sequences, 17% of them seen once. This TCR derives from a human donor in good health (CMV status not recorded). Some clones in this sample may be carry-over from other donors' samples. Sequencing was done on a sample of CD8+ T cells from PBMCs.

In DNA, the CDR3 is TGTGCCAGCAGCTTAGTAGGTATCCCTGAAGCTTTCTTT. Its translation is CASSLVGIPEAFF. The V call is TRBV7-2, the J call TRBJ1-1; D unresolved. The germline V gene encodes CDR1 SGHTA and CDR2 FQGNSA. Between the trimmed V and J ends, which lost 1 base and 6 bases, there was a span of 9 bases. This CDR3 comprises 13 residues.